Shown below are 6 T cell receptor beta chains from a single sample sequenced in a study of CD8 T cells in ankylosing spondylitis. General study findings and limits: Typical of ankylosing spondylitis blood, it appeared, was a TCR beta motif of fewer than ten highly homologous variants.

No antigen has been identified for these receptors. TCRdb independently ran MiXCR on the 5' RACE reads; one entry per CDR3 protein. Of about 200,000 distinct CDR3 sequences listed, 6% to 8.5% are singletons. The sequencing input was blood, either unsorted or a sorted T cell fraction (not recorded which). The receptors were sampled from a male donor with ankylosing spondylitis.

This clonotype was picked up a small number of times. The J gene is TRBJ1-2, the V gene TRBV12-3 or TRBV12-4; the match to TRBD1 covers 9 bases. V trimming: 4 bases; J trimming: 4 bases; junction bases outside the gene matches: 13. CDR3 length equals 17 residues. The CDR3 loop is CASSSFTRTGAAYGYTF. DNA for the CDR3: TGTGCCAGCAGTTCCTTCACCCGGACAGGGGCGGCCTATGGCTACACCTTC.

This clonotype was observed many times. V is TRBV10-3 and J is TRBJ2-7; a weak D match, TRBD1 (6 bases). Germline loops: CDR1 ENHRY, CDR2 SYGVKD. V was trimmed by 2 bases and J by 1 base, leaving 9 bases between them. This CDR3 spans 14 amino acids. The DNA for the CDR3 is TGTGCCATCAGTGAGCCGGACAGTTCCTACGAGCAGTACTTC. Translating it yields CAISEPDSSYEQYF.

There are many counts of this clonotype. The CDR3 DNA is TGTGCCAGCATAGGTTTCGACAATGAGCAGTTCTTC. This encodes CASIGFDNEQFF. The chain links TRBV6-2 or TRBV6-3 to TRBJ2-1; no clear D gene. There are 12 residues in the CDR3. Trimming pared 7 bases from V and 5 bases from J, leaving 9 bases between. Looked up from germline, CDR1 is MNHEY and CDR2 is SVGEGT.

Note on this clonotype: A read error may explain this, as a much larger clone is one base away. Given the absence of the conserved phenylalanine or tryptophan at the CDR3 end, a read error is likely. The CDR3 DNA follows: TGTGCCAGCAGTCGACAGGGCCGCACCTACAATGAGCAGTTCTTA. Protein product: CASSRQGRTYNEQFL. The rearrangement joins TRBV28 to TRBJ2-1; TRBD1 aligns across 7 bases. CDR3 size: 15 residues. Trimming removed 5 bases from V and 2 bases from J; junction bases left unmatched: 6. Germline V gene data show CDR1 as MDHEN and CDR2 as SYDVKM.

The chain carries TRBV7-8 and TRBJ2-7, with D possibly matching TRBD2 (6 bases). The germline V gene has CDR1 SGHVS and CDR2 FQNEAQ. There are 16 residues in the CDR3. V was clipped by 5 bases and J by 2 bases, with 19 bases between them. The CDR3 loop reads CASSASVARRAYEQYF. The DNA of the CDR3 is TGTGCCAGCAGCGCCAGTGTGGCCCGGAGGGCCTACGAGCAGTACTTC. The full variable domain, in which reference TRBV7-8 and TRBJ2-7 provide the parts outside the CDR3, is GAGVSQSPRYKVAKRGQDVALRCDPISGHVSLFWYQQALGQGPEFLTYFQNEAQLDKSGLPSDRFFAERPEGSVSTLKIQRTQQEDSAVYLCASSASVARRAYEQYFGPGTRLTVT.

The rearrangement joins TRBV24-1 to TRBJ2-5; TRBD1 might be the D (6 bases). Deletions cut 3 bases from V and 5 bases from J, with 15 bases between. The CDR3 contains 15 residues. In germline, CDR1 is KGHDR, CDR2 SFDVKD. The CDR3: CATSDPETGLETQYF. CDR3 bases: TGTGCCACCAGTGATCCGGAGACAGGTCTGGAGACCCAGTACTTC.